This T cell receptor beta chain was documented in a study of shared clonotypes between healthy human individuals. On the study more broadly: A few men and a couple of women, aged 18 to 49, were donors.

V was clipped by 3 bases and J by 7 bases; unmatched bases: 11. The CDR3 length is 16 residues. The V gene's germline CDR1 is LNHDA and CDR2 SQIVND (reference sequence). This clone was seen a few times. Genomic DNA (from each subset) was split evenly across several immunoSEQ plates. The protocol was immunoSEQ multiplex PCR, while the TCRdb copy is restricted to in-frame clones and leaves out a portion. The sample holds approximately 470,000 clones, around 73% seen once. Caucasian adults living in Nashville, Tennessee, provided all samples. Without sorting, samples used approximately 99 million PBMCs for genomic DNA.

The sequence was collected from a woman aged 40 to 49 in good health. Some clones in this sample may be carry-over from other donors' samples. Material for sequencing was PBMCs. The chain recombines TRBV19 with TRBJ2-5; 10 nucleotides line up with TRBD2. CDR3 sequence (DNA): TGTGCCAGTAGTATCCAATCCGGACTAGCGGTGATGACCCAGTACTTC. Translating gives CASSIQSGLAVMTQYF.